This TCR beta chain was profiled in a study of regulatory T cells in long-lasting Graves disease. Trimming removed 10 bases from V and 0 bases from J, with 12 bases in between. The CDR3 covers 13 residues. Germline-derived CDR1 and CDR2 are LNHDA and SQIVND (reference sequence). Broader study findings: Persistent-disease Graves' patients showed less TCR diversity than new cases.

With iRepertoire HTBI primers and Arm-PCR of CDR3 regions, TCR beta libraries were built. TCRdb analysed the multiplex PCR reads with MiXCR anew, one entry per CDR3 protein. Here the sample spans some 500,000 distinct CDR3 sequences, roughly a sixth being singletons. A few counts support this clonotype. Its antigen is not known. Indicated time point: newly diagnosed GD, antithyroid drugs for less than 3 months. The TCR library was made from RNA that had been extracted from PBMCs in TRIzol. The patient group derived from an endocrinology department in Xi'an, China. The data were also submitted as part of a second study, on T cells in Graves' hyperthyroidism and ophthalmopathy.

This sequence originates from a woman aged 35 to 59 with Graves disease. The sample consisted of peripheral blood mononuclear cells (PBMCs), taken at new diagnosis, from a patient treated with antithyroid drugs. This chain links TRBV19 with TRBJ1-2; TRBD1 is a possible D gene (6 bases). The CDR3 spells CATEDRANYGYTF. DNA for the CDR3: TGTGCCACAGAGGACAGAGCTAACTATGGCTACACCTTC.